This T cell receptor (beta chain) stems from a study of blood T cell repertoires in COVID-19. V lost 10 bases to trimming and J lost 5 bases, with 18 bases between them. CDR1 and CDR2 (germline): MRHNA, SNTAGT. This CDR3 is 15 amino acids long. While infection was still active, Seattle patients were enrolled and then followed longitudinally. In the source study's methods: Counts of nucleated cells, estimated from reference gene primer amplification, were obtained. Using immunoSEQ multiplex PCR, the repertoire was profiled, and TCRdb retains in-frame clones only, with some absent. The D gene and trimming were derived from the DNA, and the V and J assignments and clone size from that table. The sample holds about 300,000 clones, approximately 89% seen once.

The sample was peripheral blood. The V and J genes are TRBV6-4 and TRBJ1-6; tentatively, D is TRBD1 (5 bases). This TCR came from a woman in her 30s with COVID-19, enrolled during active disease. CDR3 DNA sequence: TGTGCCACCGAGGGAGGGGCGCGGCATAATTCACCCCTCCACTTT. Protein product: CATEGGARHNSPLHF.